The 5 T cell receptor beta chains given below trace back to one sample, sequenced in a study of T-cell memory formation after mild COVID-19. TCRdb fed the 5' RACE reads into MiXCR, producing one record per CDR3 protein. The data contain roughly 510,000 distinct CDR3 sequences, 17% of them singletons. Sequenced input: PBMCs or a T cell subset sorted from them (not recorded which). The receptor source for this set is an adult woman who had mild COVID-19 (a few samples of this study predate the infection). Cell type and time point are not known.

This chain's CDR3 is CASSLGFGNYGYTF. The CDR3 DNA sequence: TGTGCCAGCAGCTTAGGGTTCGGTAACTATGGCTACACCTTC. The chain joins TRBV11-3 to TRBJ1-2; D call uncertain. The CDR3 has 14 amino acids. Per germline, CDR1 SGHNT and CDR2 YENEEA. The V gene lost 1 base and the J gene lost 1 base, with 7 bases spanning the gap.

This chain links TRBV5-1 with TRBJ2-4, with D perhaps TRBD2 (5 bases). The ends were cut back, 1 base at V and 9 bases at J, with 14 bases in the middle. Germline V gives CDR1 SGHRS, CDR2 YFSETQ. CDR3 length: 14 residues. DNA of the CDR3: TGCGCCAGCAGCTTGTTACCCGACGGGGTCATTCAGTACTTC. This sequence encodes CASSLLPDGVIQYF.

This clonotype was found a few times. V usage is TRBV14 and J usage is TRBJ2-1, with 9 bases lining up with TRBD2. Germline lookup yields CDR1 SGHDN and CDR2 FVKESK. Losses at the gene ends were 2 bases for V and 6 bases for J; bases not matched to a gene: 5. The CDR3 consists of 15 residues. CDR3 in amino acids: CASSQWAGGPNEQFF. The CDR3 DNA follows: TGTGCCAGCAGCCAATGGGCGGGAGGGCCCAATGAGCAGTTCTTC.

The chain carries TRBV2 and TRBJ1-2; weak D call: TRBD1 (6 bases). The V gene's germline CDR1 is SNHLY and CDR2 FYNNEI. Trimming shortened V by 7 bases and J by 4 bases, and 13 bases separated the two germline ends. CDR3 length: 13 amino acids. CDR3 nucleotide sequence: TGTGCCAGCACCGACAGGACCCGCTATGGCTACACCTTC. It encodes CASTDRTRYGYTF.

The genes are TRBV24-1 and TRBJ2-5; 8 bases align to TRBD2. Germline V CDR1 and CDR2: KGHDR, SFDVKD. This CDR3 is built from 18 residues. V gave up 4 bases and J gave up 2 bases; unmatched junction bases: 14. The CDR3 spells CATSEDTGTRVSQETQYF. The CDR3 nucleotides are TGTGCCACCAGTGAAGACACAGGGACTAGAGTGAGTCAAGAGACCCAGTACTTC.